Below are 21 T cell receptor beta chains sequenced from a single sample in a study of CD8+CD57+ T cells in acquired aplastic anemia. Both TCR beta VDJ combination and CDR3 sequence profiling were carried out. Genomic DNA was the template for this profiling. TCRdb re-called the reads with MiXCR, one entry per CDR3 protein. The table records 150,000 to 200,000 distinct CDR3 sequences, 64% of them present only once. Specimen: sorted CD4+, CD8+, or CD8+CD57+ T cells (not recorded which) from PBMCs. The receptors stem from a human donor with severe aplastic anemia or a healthy control (not recorded which).

This chain links TRBV7-9 with TRBJ2-2; D possibly corresponds to TRBD2 (5 bases). Germline V gives CDR1 SEHNR, CDR2 FQNEAQ (reference sequence). The CDR3 contains 16 residues. Deletions cut 6 bases from V and 3 bases from J, with 17 bases between. The CDR3 DNA reads TGTGCCAGCAGAGTTCGTCCGGGGATGGACACCGGGGAGCTGTTTTTT. Amino acids: CASRVRPGMDTGELFF.

In this sample, this clonotype turned up once. The chain couples TRBV20-1 to TRBJ2-1, with a tentative D call TRBD2 (6 bases). The CDR3 has 15 residues. Germline V gene data show CDR1 as DFQATT and CDR2 as SNEGSKA (reference sequence). Trimming cost V 3 bases and J 5 bases, with 17 bases left between them. This CDR3 reads CSASKGGRMDNEQFF. The CDR3 DNA is TGCAGTGCTAGTAAAGGAGGGAGGATGGACAATGAGCAGTTCTTC.

This clonotype occurred once. The chain carries TRBV20-1 and TRBJ1-1; maybe TRBD1 (5 bases). Trimming shortened V by 2 bases and J by 0 bases, and 13 bases separated the two germline ends. Per germline, CDR1 DFQATT and CDR2 SNEGSKA (reference sequence). The CDR3 totals 15 residues. In DNA, the CDR3 is TGCAGTGCTAGACCAGACAGCCGGATGAACACTGAAGCTTTCTTT. It codes for CSARPDSRMNTEAFF.

The chain combines TRBV19 with TRBJ2-7; 10 nucleotides agree with TRBD2. J lost 0 bases, V lost 4 bases, and 3 bases had no gene match. The CDR3 is made up of 15 amino acids. Germline V gives CDR1 LNHDA, CDR2 SQIVND (reference sequence). The CDR3 DNA reads as TGTGCCAGTAGTACGGCTAGCGGGAGCTCCTACGAGCAGTACTTC. Amino acids: CASSTASGSSYEQYF.

This clonotype was recorded a few times. The CDR3 DNA sequence: TGTGCCAGCAGCCCCCCCCGGGCTGAGCAGTTCTTC. Translated, it gives CASSPPRAEQFF. The V call is TRBV7-2, the J call TRBJ2-1, with D uncertain. CDR3 length: 12 amino acids. The germline gives CDR1 SGHTA, CDR2 FQGNSA. The V end lost 5 bases, the J end lost 9 bases, and 11 bases lay between the germline ends. The variable domain in full, completed from reference TRBV7-2 and TRBJ2-1, reads GAGVSQSPSNKVTEKGKDVELRCDPISGHTALYWYRQSLGQGLEFLIYFQGNSAPDKSGLPSDRFSAERTGGSVSTLTIQRTQQEDSAVYLCASSPPRAEQFFGPGTRLTVL.

The chain has TRBV7-6 and TRBJ2-5; no reliable D call. The germline V gene encodes CDR1 SGHVS and CDR2 FNYEAQ. The ends were cut back, 0 bases at V and 5 bases at J, with 7 bases in the middle. The CDR3 has 13 residues. CDR3 in amino acids: CASSLASTETQYF. The CDR3, as DNA: TGTGCCAGCAGCTTAGCGTCGACGGAGACCCAGTACTTC. The full variable domain, completed using reference TRBV7-6 and TRBJ2-5, is GAGVSQSPRYKVTKRGQDVALRCDPISGHVSLYWYRQALGQGPEFLTYFNYEAQQDKSGLPNDRFSAERPEGSISTLTIQRTEQRDSAMYRCASSLASTETQYFGPGTRLLVL.

This clonotype occurred many times. This sequence joins TRBV14 and TRBJ1-6; 10 positions match TRBD1. The ends lost 0 bases at V and 9 bases at J; junction bases unmatched: 5. CDR3 length: 16 amino acids. Germline lookup yields CDR1 SGHDN and CDR2 FVKESK. CDR3 sequence reads: CASSQDGTGVSSPLHF. CDR3 DNA sequence: TGTGCCAGCAGCCAAGACGGGACAGGGGTCTCTTCACCCCTCCACTTT.

The chain carries TRBV20-1 and TRBJ2-3; 12 nucleotides align to TRBD2. From germline, CDR1 is DFQATT and CDR2 SNEGSKA (reference sequence). This CDR3 is built from 13 residues. The CDR3 spells CSSSGGATDTQYF. The CDR3 DNA is TGCAGCTCTAGCGGGGGGGCGACTGATACGCAGTATTTT.

V usage is TRBV20-1 and J usage is TRBJ2-7; D may be TRBD1 or TRBD2 (5 bases each). Germline V gene lookup returns CDR1 DFQATT and CDR2 SNEGSKA (reference sequence). V was shortened by 6 bases and J by 3 bases, with 15 bases between the two germline ends. The CDR3 has 13 amino acids. The CDR3 DNA reads as TGCAGTGCCCGCTTGGATGGGGGCTACGAGCAGTACTTC. This codes for CSARLDGGYEQYF.

The rearrangement links TRBV6-5 to TRBJ1-1; D gene unclear. V was shortened by 1 base and J by 4 bases, with 7 bases between the two germline ends. Germline V CDR1 and CDR2: MNHEY, SVGAGI. This CDR3 comprises 13 residues. CDR3 region: CASSYLRTTEAFF. The CDR3 DNA reads TGTGCCAGCAGTTACTTAAGAACCACTGAAGCTTTCTTT.

This clonotype was seen at least ten times. V and J are TRBV30 and TRBJ1-2; D is unclear. The V gene lost 5 bases and the J gene lost 2 bases, with 12 bases spanning the gap. The CDR3 has 13 amino acids. Germline CDR1 reads GTSNPN; CDR2 reads SVGIG (reference sequence). CDR3 DNA: TGTGCCTGGGACTGGGGAGGGAACTATGGCTACACCTTC. Translated, it gives CAWDWGGNYGYTF.

This clonotype was counted a few times. This chain joins TRBV4-3 and TRBJ1-6; the D gene is possibly TRBD1 (6 bases). Trimming removed 0 bases at V and 13 bases at J, with 28 bases between. The CDR3 runs to 19 residues. The germline V gene has CDR1 LGHNA and CDR2 YSLEER. CDR3 loop: CASSQESTTMGGPTGPLHF. The CDR3 DNA is TGCGCCAGCAGCCAAGAATCCACCACAATGGGGGGGCCAACCGGGCCCCTCCACTTT.

V gene TRBV7-6 combines with J gene TRBJ1-6; 7 nucleotides match TRBD1. Germline CDR1 and CDR2: SGHVS and FNYEAQ. This CDR3 comprises 15 residues. With V trimmed by 2 bases and J by 14 bases, 12 bases remained unmatched. Written as DNA, the CDR3 is TGTGCCAGCAGCTTATGGGCACAGGGGACGAGGGCCCTCCACTTT. This translates into CASSLWAQGTRALHF.

At least ten counts were recorded for this clonotype. V gene TRBV19 combines with J gene TRBJ2-1, with a possible D match to TRBD1 (7 bases). With 6 bases removed from V and 8 bases from J, the gap between germline ends came to 20 bases. Germline CDR1 and CDR2: LNHDA and SQIVND (reference sequence). CDR3 length equals 15 residues. The chain's CDR3 is CASRNRQGGHYEQFF. In DNA form, the CDR3 reads TGTGCCAGTAGAAACCGGCAGGGGGGCCACTATGAGCAGTTCTTC.

The chain employs TRBV10-3 and TRBJ2-5, with D possibly being TRBD1 or TRBD2 (5 bases each). From germline, CDR1 is ENHRY and CDR2 SYGVKD. Trimming removed 10 bases at V and 0 bases at J, with 9 bases between. The CDR3 runs 12 residues. The CDR3 coding sequence is TGTGCCAGCCGGGACCACCAAGAGACCCAGTACTTC. Protein: CASRDHQETQYF.

This clonotype was seen a single time. The chain uses TRBV5-1 and TRBJ2-7; D is undetermined. V was pared by 2 bases and J by 2 bases, with 14 bases between. CDR1 is SGHRS and CDR2 is YFSETQ in the germline V gene. There are 15 residues in the CDR3. The CDR3 here is CASSFTDPGTYEQYF. The DNA of the CDR3 is TGCGCCAGCAGCTTCACCGACCCCGGAACCTACGAGCAGTACTTC.

Written as DNA, the CDR3 is TGTGCCAGCAGCGTAGGTCGACTAGCGGGGGCTAGCACAGATACGCAGTATTTT. Its protein is CASSVGRLAGASTDTQYF. J is TRBJ2-3 and V is TRBV9; 12 nucleotides agree with TRBD2. After removal of 0 bases from V and 0 bases from J, the junction contained 5 bases not matched to a gene. Germline loops: CDR1 SGDLS, CDR2 YYNGEE. The CDR3 sequence is 18 residues long.

The chain recombines TRBV6-5 with TRBJ1-6; no reliable D call. V shed 4 bases and J shed 7 bases, with 8 bases lying between them. The CDR3 is 13 amino acids. Germline lookup yields CDR1 MNHEY and CDR2 SVGAGI. The CDR3 spells CASSLQRNSPLHF. CDR3 DNA sequence: TGTGCCAGCAGTTTGCAGAGGAATTCACCCCTCCACTTT.

The chain joins TRBV20-1 to TRBJ2-3; the match to TRBD2 covers 10 bases. The length of the CDR3 is 13 residues. After removal of 6 bases from V and 6 bases from J, the junction contained 6 bases not matched to a gene. CDR1 is DFQATT, CDR2 SNEGSKA, per germline (reference sequence). CDR3 residues: CSALGLAVDTQYF. The CDR3 DNA sequence: TGCAGTGCCCTAGGACTAGCGGTCGATACGCAGTATTTT.

Of note for this clonotype: Relative to the germline gene, one junction end is altered; a read error may explain this. The V and J genes are TRBV4-1 and TRBJ2-1; D uncertain. Germline CDR1 MGHRA, CDR2 YSYEKL. The CDR3 consists of 15 residues. For the CDR3, the DNA is TGTGCCAGCAGCCAACAATTTGGCTCCTACAATGAGCAGTTCTTC. Translation gives CASSQQFGSYNEQFF.

This chain joins TRBV6-2 or TRBV6-3 and TRBJ2-7; D might be TRBD1 or TRBD2, each matching 6 bases. The ends were cut back, 6 bases at V and 2 bases at J, with 17 bases in the middle. Germline CDR1 is MNHEY and CDR2 is SVGEGT. The CDR3 runs 15 residues. The CDR3 region is CASRQGLDLAYEQYF. CDR3 DNA sequence: TGTGCCAGCAGACAGGGACTCGATCTTGCCTACGAGCAGTACTTC.